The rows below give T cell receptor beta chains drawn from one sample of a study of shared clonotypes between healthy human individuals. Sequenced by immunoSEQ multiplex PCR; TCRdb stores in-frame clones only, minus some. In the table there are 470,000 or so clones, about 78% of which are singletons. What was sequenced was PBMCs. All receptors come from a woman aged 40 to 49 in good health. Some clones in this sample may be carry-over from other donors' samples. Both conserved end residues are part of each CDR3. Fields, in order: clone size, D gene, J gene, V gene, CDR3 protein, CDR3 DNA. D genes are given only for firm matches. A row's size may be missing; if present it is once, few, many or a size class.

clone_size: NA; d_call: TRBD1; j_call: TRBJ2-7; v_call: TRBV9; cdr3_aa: CASSVDRGPYEQYF; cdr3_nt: TGTGCCAGCAGCGTTGACAGGGGGCCCTACGAGCAGTACTTC
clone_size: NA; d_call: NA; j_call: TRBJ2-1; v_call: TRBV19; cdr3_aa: CASSIDQGRKYNEQFF; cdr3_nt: TGTGCCAGTAGTATAGATCAGGGGCGAAAGTACAATGAGCAGTTCTTC
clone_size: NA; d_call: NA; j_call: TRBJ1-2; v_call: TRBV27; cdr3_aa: CASSLGANYGYTF; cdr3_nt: TGTGCCAGCAGTTTAGGGGCTAACTATGGCTACACCTTC
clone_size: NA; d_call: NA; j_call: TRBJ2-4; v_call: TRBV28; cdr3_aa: CASTTPGWGAKNIQYF; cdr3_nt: TGTGCCAGCACCACCCCGGGGTGGGGGGCCAAAAACATTCAGTACTTC
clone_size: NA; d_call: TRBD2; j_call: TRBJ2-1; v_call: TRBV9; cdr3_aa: CASSASQHSGSGRADEQFF; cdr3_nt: TGTGCCAGCAGCGCATCTCAGCATTCTGGTAGCGGGAGAGCCGATGAGCAGTTCTTC
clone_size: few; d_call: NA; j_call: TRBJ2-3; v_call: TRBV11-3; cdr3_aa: CASSLAASTDTQYF; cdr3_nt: TGTGCCAGCAGCTTAGCGGCGAGCACAGATACGCAGTATTTT
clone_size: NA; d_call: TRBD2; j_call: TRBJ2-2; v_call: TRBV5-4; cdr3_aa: CASSTGLAGAPRAGELFF; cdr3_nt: TGTGCCAGCAGCACTGGACTAGCGGGAGCGCCACGGGCCGGGGAGCTGTTTTTT
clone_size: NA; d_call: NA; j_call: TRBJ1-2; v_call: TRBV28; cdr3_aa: CASRLGRAGYGYTF; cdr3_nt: TGTGCCAGCAGATTGGGCAGGGCGGGCTATGGCTACACCTTC
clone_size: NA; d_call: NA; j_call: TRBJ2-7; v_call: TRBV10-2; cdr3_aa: CASSGGLRGEQYF; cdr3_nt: TGCGCCAGCAGCGGTGGACTACGGGGTGAGCAGTACTTC
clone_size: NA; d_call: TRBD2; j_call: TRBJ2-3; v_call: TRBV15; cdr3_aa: CATSEGGSDTQYF; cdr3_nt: TGTGCCACCAGCGAGGGAGGGTCTGATACGCAGTATTTT
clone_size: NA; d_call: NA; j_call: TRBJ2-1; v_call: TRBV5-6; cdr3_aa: CASSLYRGGNSRNEQFF; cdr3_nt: TGTGCCAGCAGCTTGTATAGAGGCGGGAATTCTCGTAATGAGCAGTTCTTC